The clone carrying this TCR beta chain was observed once. This entry belongs to a study of blood T cell repertoires in COVID-19. About the study: Sites across the United States, Italy and Spain contributed samples from acute and convalescent COVID-19. T cells, B-cell-depleted T cells, or PBMCs provided the cDNA or gDNA that served as material.

Original processing methods: Amplification from reference gene primers served as the basis for estimated nucleated cell counts. TCRdb keeps only in-frame clones here, not all; method: immunoSEQ multiplex PCR. V and J calls and clone size come straight from that table; D and trimming were deduced from the DNA. The top ten hold more than 2.5% of the sample, which has approximately 68,000 clones, roughly 88% seen once. J gave up 7 bases and V 2 bases, and 13 bases lay outside the gene matches. The CDR3 length is 17 residues. CDR1 is SGHDT, CDR2 YYEEEE, per germline. The sample consisted of peripheral blood. The chain joins TRBV5-6 to TRBJ2-1; 9 bases agree with TRBD1. This sequence originates from a man between 65 and 85 years old with active or convalescent COVID-19. The CDR3 DNA follows: TGTGCCAGCAGCTTAGACAGGGGGACGGGATCGGTAAATGAGCAGTTCTTC. Protein: CASSLDRGTGSVNEQFF.